These T cell receptor beta chains were read from a single sample in a study of blood T cell repertoires in COVID-19. Sequenced by immunoSEQ multiplex PCR; TCRdb stores in-frame clones only, minus some. The table has a few hundred thousand clones, around four fifths seen once. Sequenced: peripheral blood. The receptors here all came from a man in his 60s who had recovered from COVID-19. Both conserved end residues are part of each CDR3. A D gene is named only where the DNA matches it firmly. Expanded clones get a size class; other rows say once, few or many, or leave the size out.

V: TRBV5-4
J: TRBJ2-2
D: TRBD1
size: NA
DNA: TGTGCCAGCAGCGCGACGACAGGGGGCACCGGGGAGCTGTTTTTT
CDR3: CASSATTGGTGELFF

V: TRBV19
J: TRBJ1-6
D: TRBD1
size: NA
DNA: TGTGCCAGTAGTATGGACAGGGTACAGCCCCTCCACTTT
CDR3: CASSMDRVQPLHF

V: TRBV25-1
J: TRBJ2-7
D: NA
size: NA
DNA: TGTGCCAGCTGGAGTGGATACGAGCAGTACTTC
CDR3: CASWSGYEQYF

V: TRBV5-1
J: TRBJ2-3
D: NA
size: NA
DNA: TGCGCCAGCAGCTCAAGGGCGGGCCTCAACACAGATACGCAGTATTTT
CDR3: CASSSRAGLNTDTQYF

V: TRBV19
J: TRBJ1-5
D: NA
size: NA
DNA: TGTGCCAGTAGTGGCCTGCTAGGGGATGGACAGCCCCAGCATTTT
CDR3: CASSGLLGDGQPQHF

V: TRBV25-1
J: TRBJ1-2
D: TRBD1
size: once
DNA: TGTGCCAGCACTGACAGGGTTGTTGGTGGCTACACCTTC
CDR3: CASTDRVVGGYTF

V: TRBV24-1
J: TRBJ2-1
D: TRBD2
size: NA
DNA: TGTGCCACCAGTGAAGCGGGAGTCGTCAATGAGCAGTTCTTC
CDR3: CATSEAGVVNEQFF

V: TRBV12-3/TRBV12-4
J: TRBJ2-5
D: TRBD1
size: NA
DNA: TGTGCCAGCACCCGGACAGGGAAAGAGACCCAGTACTTC
CDR3: CASTRTGKETQYF

V: TRBV28
J: TRBJ2-7
D: TRBD1
size: NA
DNA: TGTGCCACCAGACGACAGGGGGCTCGCGAGCAGTACTTC
CDR3: CATRRQGAREQYF

V: TRBV4-2
J: TRBJ2-2
D: TRBD1
size: NA
DNA: TGTGCCAGCAGCCAATATTGGAGACAGGGGGCGAACACCGGGGAGCTGTTTTTT
CDR3: CASSQYWRQGANTGELFF

V: TRBV11-2
J: TRBJ1-5
D: TRBD1
size: NA
DNA: TGTGCCAGCAGCTCGGGGACAGGGTTGGGCAATCAGCCCCAGCATTTT
CDR3: CASSSGTGLGNQPQHF